This is a list of T cell receptor beta chains from one sample in a study of shared clonotypes between healthy human individuals. Profiling relied on immunoSEQ multiplex PCR, and the TCRdb table lists in-frame clones only, not all of them. The data contain some 2.3 million clones, just over 90% of them seen just once; the ten biggest clones take up 0.35% to 0.5%. Sequenced: naive CD4+ T cells from PBMCs. These receptors all come from a man between 18 and 35 years old in good health. Some clones in this sample may be carry-over from other donors' samples. Both conserved end residues are part of each CDR3. A D gene is named only where the DNA matches it firmly. The listing skips clone size in some rows; elsewhere it reads once, few, many or a size class.

TRBV7-9	TRBD2	-	TRBJ2-3	TGTGCCAGCAGCTTGACGGCCCTCCTAGCGGGGAGCACAGATACGCAGTATTTT	CASSLTALLAGSTDTQYF
TRBV4-1	-	-	TRBJ2-7	TGCGCCAGCAGCCGATTGGGGTCGGGCTACGAGCAGTACTTC	CASSRLGSGYEQYF
TRBV6-5	-	-	TRBJ1-5	TGTGCCAGCAGTTACAACAACGATCAGCCCCAGCATTTT	CASSYNNDQPQHF
TRBV5-1	-	few	TRBJ1-1	TGCGCCAGCAGCGTGGACGGGATCATGAACACTGAAGCTTTCTTT	CASSVDGIMNTEAFF
TRBV28	-	-	TRBJ1-2	TGTGCCAGCAGTTTATCACGGTCGGGGCACTATGGCTACACCTTC	CASSLSRSGHYGYTF
TRBV7-7	-	-	TRBJ2-3	TGTGCCAGCAGCTTCGGGGCCCGTGGGAGCACAGATACGCAGTATTTT	CASSFGARGSTDTQYF
TRBV5-1	-	-	TRBJ2-7	TGCGCCAGCAGCTTTGATGCAGGGACCTACGAGCAGTACTTC	CASSFDAGTYEQYF
TRBV15	TRBD2	-	TRBJ2-1	TGTGCCACCAGCAGAGCTCCTAGCGGGAGCGCCAGCTCCTACAATGAGCAGTTCTTC	CATSRAPSGSASSYNEQFF
TRBV18	-	-	TRBJ2-2	TGTGCCAGCTCACCTCTGGGTTCGAACACCGGGGAGCTGTTTTTT	CASSPLGSNTGELFF
TRBV7-8	TRBD2	-	TRBJ2-7	TGTGCCAGCAGCAAAAGGGGACTAGCGTCTACCTACGAGCAGTACTTC	CASSKRGLASTYEQYF
TRBV28	-	-	TRBJ1-1	TGTGCCAGCAGTTTCGAAATGAACACTGAAGCTTTCTTT	CASSFEMNTEAFF
TRBV29-1	-	-	TRBJ2-7	TGCAGCGTTCGAGGTGCGCAGGAGCAGTACTTC	CSVRGAQEQYF
TRBV7-9	-	-	TRBJ2-5	TGTGCCAGCCCAGGGGAGGGAGAGACCCAGTACTTC	CASPGEGETQYF
TRBV6-1	-	-	TRBJ2-3	TGTGCCAACAGAAGTCCTGTCACAGATACGCAGTATTTT	CANRSPVTDTQYF
TRBV14	-	-	TRBJ2-2	TGTGCCAGCAGTCCGTGGCGGACCTCGAACACCGGGGAGCTGTTTTTT	CASSPWRTSNTGELFF
TRBV5-1	-	-	TRBJ1-1	TGCGCCAGCAGCTTGGGTTTGGGCGTAGCTTTCTTT	CASSLGLGVAFF
TRBV28	TRBD1	-	TRBJ2-7	TGTGCCAGCAGTTCGATGAGGGGACAGGCCGCGTCCTACGAGCAGTACTTC	CASSSMRGQAASYEQYF
TRBV7-9	-	once	TRBJ2-7	TGTGCCAGCAGCCGATCGACCCCAGGGGACGAGCAGTACTTC	CASSRSTPGDEQYF
TRBV19	-	few	TRBJ2-7	TGTGCCAGTAGTCCCGAATGGGCCTACGAGCAGTACTTC	CASSPEWAYEQYF
TRBV11-2	-	-	TRBJ2-1	TGTGCCAGCAGCCCTCGGATTGACAATGAGCAGTTCTTC	CASSPRIDNEQFF
TRBV25-1	TRBD2	-	TRBJ2-3	TGTGCCAGCAGTGATGCTAGCGGGAGGGCCAGTTCAGATACGCAGTATTTT	CASSDASGRASSDTQYF
TRBV19	-	-	TRBJ1-2	TGTGCCAGTAGTATTTTCCGAGTGGCAGAACATGGCTACACCTTC	CASSIFRVAEHGYTF
TRBV4-1	-	-	TRBJ1-2	TGCGCCAGCAACCGGGGAGTTAACTATGGCTACACCTTC	CASNRGVNYGYTF
TRBV9	-	-	TRBJ1-2	TGTGCCAGCAGCGTAAGTTCAGGGTATGGCTACACCTTC	CASSVSSGYGYTF
TRBV10-2	-	-	TRBJ1-5	TGCGCCAGCAGTGATGGCCCCGTTTATGGCAATCAGCCCCAGCATTTT	CASSDGPVYGNQPQHF
TRBV5-6	-	-	TRBJ2-4	TGTGCCAGCAGCTTCCGACCAGACCCGGAAAACATTCAGTACTTC	CASSFRPDPENIQYF
TRBV29-1	TRBD1	-	TRBJ1-5	TGCAGCGTTGGCAGGGGGGGGGATCAGCCCCAGCATTTT	CSVGRGGDQPQHF
TRBV28	TRBD1	-	TRBJ2-3	TGTGCCAGCAGTCCAAGACAGGGGTCAAGCACAGATACGCAGTATTTT	CASSPRQGSSTDTQYF
TRBV7-9	-	-	TRBJ2-1	TGTGCCAGCAGCTTAGGGACATACTACAATGAGCAGTTCTTC	CASSLGTYYNEQFF
TRBV7-2	TRBD2	once	TRBJ2-1	TGTGCCAGCAGCTCACAACCTAGCGGGAGGGCCGGTGAGCAGTTCTTC	CASSSQPSGRAGEQFF
TRBV6-1	-	-	TRBJ1-2	TGTGCCAGCAGTAGGGACGGGGGCGGATATGGCTACACCTTC	CASSRDGGGYGYTF
TRBV2	TRBD2	-	TRBJ2-3	TGTGCCAGCACCCCCAGGGGACTAGCGCGAAGCACAGATACGCAGTATTTT	CASTPRGLARSTDTQYF
TRBV28	-	-	TRBJ1-5	TGTGCCAGCAGTCTAGGACGGGGCAATCAGCCCCAGCATTTT	CASSLGRGNQPQHF
TRBV5-1	-	-	TRBJ2-7	TGCGCCAGCAGCTTGGCCTCTGGGGCCTCCTACGAGCAGTACTTC	CASSLASGASYEQYF
TRBV5-1	TRBD1	-	TRBJ1-1	TGCGCCAGCAGCTTGGAGGGGGCGGGGTACACTGAAGCTTTCTTT	CASSLEGAGYTEAFF
TRBV30	-	-	TRBJ2-2	TGTGCCTGGAATGGTTGGGACCTAGCGAACACCGGGGAGCTGTTTTTT	CAWNGWDLANTGELFF
TRBV28	-	-	TRBJ2-1	TGTGCCAGCTTAACAGGGATCTCCTACAATGAGCAGTTCTTC	CASLTGISYNEQFF
TRBV15	-	-	TRBJ2-5	TGTGCCACCAGCATTCCCAGACTCCAAGAGACCCAGTACTTC	CATSIPRLQETQYF
TRBV7-3	-	-	TRBJ1-1	TGTGCCAGCAGCTTATGGGACATGAAGTTGAACACTGAAGCTTTCTTT	CASSLWDMKLNTEAFF
TRBV7-2	-	few	TRBJ1-2	TGTGCCAGCAGCTTTGGGGTAACGGCTAGTGCCTACACCTTC	CASSFGVTASAYTF
TRBV4-1	-	-	TRBJ2-3	TGCGCCAGCAGGACGGGAAACACAGATACGCAGTATTTT	CASRTGNTDTQYF
TRBV9	-	-	TRBJ2-7	TGTGCCAGCAGTCCCCGACGCGGAGACTCCTACGAGCAGTACTTC	CASSPRRGDSYEQYF
TRBV18	-	-	TRBJ2-2	TGTGCCAGCTCACCTAAGAACACCGGGGAGCTGTTTTTT	CASSPKNTGELFF
TRBV18	-	-	TRBJ1-4	TGTGCCAGCTCACCAGCACAGAGAAATGAAAAACTGTTTTTT	CASSPAQRNEKLFF
TRBV2	-	once	TRBJ1-1	TGTGCCAGCAGTGGAACTGTTACCTCCACTGAAGCTTTCTTT	CASSGTVTSTEAFF
TRBV7-2	TRBD2	-	TRBJ2-3	TGTGCCAGCAGCTTAGTGGAGCGGGAGGGCACAGATACGCAGTATTTT	CASSLVEREGTDTQYF
TRBV6-5	-	-	TRBJ1-5	TGTGCCAGCAGTTACTCCCCGAGGTCCGGGGAGCCCCAGCATTTT	CASSYSPRSGEPQHF
TRBV28	-	-	TRBJ1-1	TGTGAGACCATGGGACCCGGGAGATCGGTGGCTTTCTTT	CETMGPGRSVAFF
TRBV5-6	-	once	TRBJ1-6	TGTGCCAGCAGCGCGACGGGACGGATAAATTCACCCCTCCACTTT	CASSATGRINSPLHF
TRBV7-9	-	-	TRBJ2-6	TGTGCCAGCAGCTTAGCCGAAGCTGGGGCCAACGTCCTGACTTTC	CASSLAEAGANVLTF
TRBV28	TRBD1	-	TRBJ2-5	TGTGCCAGCAGCGACCACCGGGACAGGGGCTCTGGGACCCAGTACTTC	CASSDHRDRGSGTQYF
TRBV6-1	TRBD1	-	TRBJ1-1	TGTGCCAGCAGTGAATGGGACAGGGGCACTGAAGCTTTCTTT	CASSEWDRGTEAFF
TRBV5-1	-	-	TRBJ2-7	TGCGCCAGCAGGTTGAGCTCCTACGAGCAGTACTTC	CASRLSSYEQYF